What follows are 23 T cell receptor beta chains derived from one specimen sequenced in a study of PD-L1 blockade in urothelial cancer. Here immunoSEQ multiplex PCR was the method, and the copy in TCRdb shows in-frame clones only, minus some. Of nearly 45,000 clones listed, about 88% are singletons. Time point here: pretreatment peripheral blood. Source: PBMCs, taken around atezolizumab (anti-PD-L1) treatment. The source of these receptors is a donor at least 40 years old with urothelial cancer.

The chain carries TRBV5-4 and TRBJ1-1; 10 bases line up with TRBD1. Germline trimming cut 0 bases from V and 1 base from J; bases unmatched to any gene: 3. Germline CDR1 SGHNT, CDR2 YYREEE (reference sequence). This CDR3 is built from 16 residues. The CDR3 DNA sequence: TGTGCCAGCAGCTTGGGGGACAGGGGATGGAACACTGAAGCTTTCTTT. Amino acid sequence: CASSLGDRGWNTEAFF. Full variable domain (outside the CDR3, taken from reference TRBV5-4 and TRBJ1-1): ETGVTQSPTHLIKTRGQQVTLRCSSQSGHNTVSWYQQALGQGPQFIFQYYREEENGRGNFPPRFSGLQFPNYSSELNVNALELDDSALYLCASSLGDRGWNTEAFFGQGTRLTVV.

This chain links TRBV18 with TRBJ2-3, with 7 bases that match TRBD1. Germline V CDR1 and CDR2: KGHSH, LQKENI. The CDR3 is 17 residues long. V lost 2 bases, J lost 6 bases, and 14 bases stayed unmatched. The DNA for the CDR3 is TGTGCCAGCTCACCAACGCCCGGGACAGTGTATCTTGATACGCAGTATTTT. It encodes CASSPTPGTVYLDTQYF.

This clone was counted only a few times. The CDR3 DNA is TGCGCCAGCAGCCAAGTGCCGGGGGGGCTAGTGTCGGCTTTCTTT. It translates to CASSQVPGGLVSAFF. This chain links TRBV4-1 with TRBJ1-1; D may be TRBD1 (6 bases). The CDR3 has 15 residues. V dropped 1 base and J dropped 11 bases, with 20 bases sitting between them. Germline V gene data show CDR1 as MGHRA and CDR2 as YSYEKL.

This chain links TRBV4-2 with TRBJ2-7; 14 bases fit TRBD2. V trimming: 0 bases; J trimming: 0 bases; junction bases outside the gene matches: 4. CDR3 length: 18 amino acids. In germline, CDR1 is LGHNA, CDR2 YNFKEQ. The CDR3 protein is CASSQEGLAGDISYEQYF. The DNA of the CDR3 is TGTGCCAGCAGCCAAGAGGGACTAGCGGGAGATATCTCCTACGAGCAGTACTTC.

V usage is TRBV9 and J usage is TRBJ2-1, with D tentatively TRBD2 (6 bases). The CDR3 is 13 amino acids. Germline V CDR1 and CDR2: SGDLS, YYNGEE. V was cut by 3 bases and J by 9 bases, with 13 bases left in between. The DNA for the CDR3 is TGTGCCAGCAGCGGCGGGACCCCCCTTGAGCAGTTCTTC. This translates into CASSGGTPLEQFF.

The gene calls are TRBV5-4 and TRBJ2-1; D not resolved. Trimming shortened V by 4 bases and J by 14 bases, and 19 bases separated the two germline ends. The CDR3 covers 13 residues. Germline V CDR1 and CDR2: SGHNT, YYREEE (reference sequence). CDR3 in amino acids: CASSPNSRPEEFF. The CDR3 nucleotides are TGTGCCAGCAGCCCAAATTCGAGACCCGAGGAGTTCTTC.

The chain recombines TRBV19 with TRBJ1-2; possibly TRBD1 for D (6 bases). Trimming pared 11 bases from V and 8 bases from J, leaving 24 bases between. The CDR3 sequence is 14 residues long. CDR1 and CDR2 from the germline V gene are LNHDA and SQIVND (reference sequence). The CDR3 DNA follows: TGTGCCGCGGGGGCTAACGCCAACCACAGGGGCTACACCTTC. This encodes CAAGANANHRGYTF.

The gene calls are TRBV12-5 and TRBJ2-5; 7 bases match TRBD2. Germline V lookup: CDR1 LGHNT, CDR2 FRNRAP. V dropped 1 base and J dropped 1; count of bases not matched to a gene: 18. The CDR3 has 20 amino acids. The CDR3: CASGLAPLGGSGAPQETQYF. In DNA form, the CDR3 reads TGTGCTAGTGGTTTGGCCCCCCTTGGCGGGAGTGGTGCCCCCCAAGAGACCCAGTACTTC.

The chain employs TRBV4-1 and TRBJ2-1, with 8 bases fitting TRBD2. Trimming at V came to 4 bases and at J to 4 bases, leaving 15 bases not matched to a gene. The CDR3 spans 18 residues. CDR1 and CDR2 (germline): MGHRA, YSYEKL. Here the CDR3 reads CASSPSGVREGSYNEQFF. In DNA, the CDR3 is TGCGCCAGCAGCCCTTCAGGGGTACGGGAGGGATCATACAATGAGCAGTTCTTC.

The chain is built from TRBV7-8 and TRBJ1-2, with 7 bases matching TRBD1. Germline V gene data show CDR1 as SGHVS and CDR2 as FQNEAQ. After removal of 1 base from V and 4 bases from J, the junction contained 9 bases not matched to a gene. This CDR3 has 16 amino acids. The CDR3 is CASSLDPTGRVYGYTF. Here the CDR3 DNA reads TGTGCCAGCAGCTTAGACCCGACAGGGCGGGTCTATGGCTACACCTTC.

This clone has just one count. The CDR3 is CASGLLNTGELFF. The CDR3 DNA sequence: TGTGCCAGCGGGCTCCTGAACACCGGGGAGCTGTTTTTT. The rearrangement links TRBV11-1 to TRBJ2-2; D remains unclear. The CDR3 runs to 13 residues. V was shortened by 8 bases and J by 1 base, with 8 bases between the two germline ends. Germline-derived CDR1 and CDR2 are SGHAT and FQDESV (reference sequence). The whole variable domain, filled in from reference TRBV11-1 and TRBJ2-2, reads EAEVAQSPRYKITEKSQAVAFWCDPISGHATLYWYRQILGQGPELLVQFQDESVVDDSQLPKDRFSAERLKGVDSTLKIQPAELGDSAMYLCASGLLNTGELFFGEGSRLTVL.

The chain joins TRBV5-1 to TRBJ2-2, with a possible D match to TRBD1 (6 bases). This CDR3 has 17 residues. Germline lookup yields CDR1 SGHRS and CDR2 YFSETQ. V lost 4 bases to trimming and J lost 6 bases, with 22 bases between them. The CDR3 DNA is TGCGCCAGCAGCCCGTACCGGGGACAAAGTGTGCCCGGGGAGCTGTTTTTT. It is translated as CASSPYRGQSVPGELFF.

The V call is TRBV19, the J call TRBJ2-2, with D possibly being TRBD1 (5 bases). V shed 4 bases and J shed 3 bases, with 15 bases lying between them. This CDR3 region has 16 residues. Germline loops: CDR1 LNHDA, CDR2 SQIVND (reference sequence). The CDR3 loop reads CASSTELHRYTGELFF. CDR3 DNA: TGTGCCAGTAGTACCGAACTTCACAGGTACACCGGGGAGCTGTTTTTT.

The chain employs TRBV10-3 and TRBJ1-1; TRBD1 agrees at 10 bases. V lost 8 bases, J lost 8 bases, and 2 bases stayed unmatched. The CDR3 runs to 11 residues. Germline assignment: CDR1 ENHRY and CDR2 SYGVKD. CDR3 nucleotide sequence: TGTGCCATCGGGGGACAGGGGGAAGCTTTCTTT. Its protein product is CAIGGQGEAFF.

J is TRBJ1-2 and V is TRBV4-2; no clear D. Trimming removed 1 base from V and 4 bases from J, with 13 bases in between. The CDR3 has 15 amino acids. Germline loops: CDR1 LGHNA, CDR2 YNFKEQ. The CDR3 nucleotides read TGTGCCAGCAGCCAAGGTGCTCGGGTCGGCTATGGCTACACCTTC. Amino acid sequence: CASSQGARVGYGYTF.

This clone was detected once. DNA for the CDR3: TGTGCCAGCAGCTTAGAAGGGACCTTTTGGGACAGCTACGAGCAGTACTTC. Translating gives CASSLEGTFWDSYEQYF. The V gene is TRBV11-2, the J gene TRBJ2-7, with 7 bases aligning to TRBD1. V shed 0 bases, J shed 3 bases, and the junction held 11 bases outside the gene matches. Germline loops: CDR1 SGHAT, CDR2 FQNNGV. The CDR3 loop spans 17 amino acids.

V is TRBV9 and J is TRBJ1-2, with a tentative D call TRBD1 (5 bases). The length of the CDR3 is 16 residues. Germline values: CDR1 SGDLS, CDR2 YYNGEE. V lost 6 bases, J lost 0 bases, and 18 bases lay in between. The CDR3 DNA follows: TGTGCCAGCACGAACTCCGGGGGACGGACTAACTATGGCTACACCTTC. It codes for CASTNSGGRTNYGYTF.

This rearrangement joins TRBV7-2 to TRBJ2-3; 12 nucleotides agree with TRBD2. J was trimmed by 8 bases and V by 5 bases; bases with no gene match: 11. The CDR3 spans 16 residues. The germline CDR1 and CDR2 sequences are SGHTA and FQGNSA. The CDR3 here is CASSLASGRERGTQYF. The CDR3 nucleotides read TGTGCCAGCAGCCTTGCTAGCGGGAGGGAAAGGGGTACGCAGTATTTT.

Of note for this clone: Compared with germline, one end of the junction differs, possibly owing to a read error. This sequence joins TRBV5-6 and TRBJ1-2, with TRBD1 matching over 9 bases. The CDR3 runs 14 residues. Germline CDR1 and CDR2: SGHDT and YYEEEE. CDR3 region: CASMPTRDRVEWAF. In nucleotides, the CDR3 is TGTGCCAGCATGCCAACCCGGGACAGGGTCGAGTGGGCCTTC.

The chain employs TRBV6-5 and TRBJ2-7, with 9 bases matching TRBD2. Looked up from germline, CDR1 is MNHEY and CDR2 is SVGAGI. This CDR3 spans 15 amino acids. V lost 6 bases to trimming and J lost 5 bases; unmatched junction nucleotides: 11. CDR3 amino acids: CASSTTGLAVHEQYF. DNA for the CDR3: TGTGCCAGCAGCACTACGGGACTAGCCGTCCACGAGCAGTACTTC.

This chain uses TRBV25-1 with TRBJ1-4; perhaps TRBD1 as D (6 bases). This CDR3 comprises 14 residues. The V and J ends lost 7 bases and 4 bases respectively, with 13 bases between them. The V gene's germline CDR1 is MGHDK and CDR2 SYGVNS. The CDR3 protein is CASNQGSGNEKLFF. In DNA, the CDR3 is TGTGCCAGCAACCAGGGGTCGGGTAATGAAAAACTGTTTTTT.

This chain uses TRBV7-9 with TRBJ1-2; 8 bases line up with TRBD1. Germline CDR1 and CDR2: SEHNR and FQNEAQ (reference sequence). Losses at the gene ends were 6 bases for V and 2 bases for J; bases not matched to a gene: 5. The length of the CDR3 is 14 residues. The CDR3 coding sequence is TGTGCCAGCAGTCAGGGGGCCCTGAACTATGGCTACACCTTC. Protein sequence: CASSQGALNYGYTF. The entire variable domain, with the rest obtained from reference TRBV7-9 and TRBJ1-2, is as follows: DTGVSQNPRHKITKRGQNVTFRCDPISEHNRLYWYRQTLGQGPEFLTYFQNEAQLEKSRLLSDRFSAERPKGSFSTLEIQRTEQGDSAMYLCASSQGALNYGYTFGSGTRLTVV.

The V and J genes are TRBV6-6 and TRBJ1-2, with 10 nucleotides matching TRBD1. Per germline, CDR1 MNHNY and CDR2 SVGAGI (reference sequence). The CDR3 has 15 residues. After removal of 2 bases from V and 7 bases from J, the junction contained 7 bases not matched to a gene. CDR3 nucleotides: TGTGCCAGCAGTTACCCCCCGGGACAGGGGCTTGGCTACACCTTC. This gives the protein CASSYPPGQGLGYTF.